A single sample gave rise to the 19 T cell receptor beta chains below, sequenced in a study of Graves' ophthalmopathy and Graves' hyperthyroidism. Amplification of the TCR beta CDR3 regions used RNA transcripts (as template). RT-PCR was first run with HTBI primers, then multiplex PCR in a second round. Using its own MiXCR run on the multiplex PCR reads, TCRdb lists one record per CDR3 protein. The sample shows roughly 480,000 distinct CDR3 sequences, 13% to 15% of them seen only once. Sequencing used blood. The origin of the receptors is a woman in her twenties or thirties with Graves' ophthalmopathy.

The gene calls are TRBV11-1 and TRBJ1-1, with D possibly being TRBD1 (5 bases). Germline-derived CDR1 and CDR2 are SGHAT and FQDESV (reference sequence). This CDR3 has 16 residues. V lost 5 bases and J 5 bases, leaving 21 bases between the germline ends. The CDR3 region is CASSPPQGPHRTEAFF. The CDR3 coding sequence is TGTGCCAGCAGCCCCCCCCAGGGACCCCACAGGACTGAAGCTTTCTTT.

This clonotype was picked up a small number of times. This CDR3 reads CASSPSPGGQTYEQYF. The CDR3 nucleotides are TGTGCCAGCAGCCCAAGTCCAGGGGGCCAGACCTACGAGCAGTACTTC. The chain carries TRBV11-2 and TRBJ2-7; the match to TRBD1 covers 8 bases. The CDR3 consists of 16 residues. Germline loops: CDR1 SGHAT, CDR2 FQNNGV. The trim removed 5 bases at V and 2 bases at J, leaving 11 bases unmatched. The full variable domain, rest sourced from reference TRBV11-2 and TRBJ2-7, is EAGVAQSPRYKIIEKRQSVAFWCNPISGHATLYWYQQILGQGPKLLIQFQNNGVVDDSQLPKDRFSAERLKGVDSTLKIQPAKLEDSAVYLCASSPSPGGQTYEQYFGPGTRLTVT.

This clonotype has ten or more counts. The chain has TRBV29-1 and TRBJ2-5; D not certain. The CDR3 contains 12 residues. Trimming left V 3 bases short and J 5 bases short, with 10 bases between. From germline, CDR1 is SQVTM and CDR2 ANQGSEA. The CDR3 region has the DNA TGCAGCGTTGAGATGAGTCAGGAGACCCAGTACTTC. It specifies CSVEMSQETQYF.

In its sample, this clonotype was seen many times. This chain links TRBV20-1 with TRBJ2-7; D may correspond to TRBD1 or TRBD2 (5 bases each). This CDR3 comprises 15 residues. V lost 5 bases, J lost 3 bases, and 20 bases lay in between. Germline V gives CDR1 DFQATT, CDR2 SNEGSKA (reference sequence). CDR3 in DNA: TGCAGTGCTCCCCGGGCCCAGCGAGGGGTCTACGAGCAGTACTTC. Translation: CSAPRAQRGVYEQYF.

There are many counts of this clonotype. The chain combines TRBV16 with TRBJ1-5; D is unclear. The CDR3 runs to 13 residues. Germline loops: CDR1 KGHSY, CDR2 FQNENV. The germline V and J ends were trimmed by 1 base and 11 bases, with 12 bases remaining between them. The chain's CDR3 is CASSQLLARAQHF. Here the CDR3 DNA reads TGTGCCAGCAGCCAATTATTGGCGAGGGCCCAGCATTTT.

The table lists this clonotype with many counts. The rearrangement joins TRBV13 to TRBJ1-2, with TRBD1 as a possible D gene (6 bases). This CDR3 is 13 amino acids long. CDR1 PRHDT and CDR2 FYEKMQ come from the germline V gene (reference sequence). Trimming shortened V by 4 bases and J by 8 bases, and 14 bases separated the two germline ends. The CDR3 DNA reads as TGTGCCAGCAGCTCCCGGGACATTTGGGGCTACACCTTC. The encoded protein is CASSSRDIWGYTF.

In its sample, this clonotype was seen many times. CDR3: CASSLTSGGTYEQYF. The CDR3 DNA sequence: TGTGCCAGCAGCTTGACTAGCGGGGGTACCTACGAGCAGTACTTC. This chain links TRBV7-2 with TRBJ2-7, with 12 bases fitting TRBD2. CDR3 size: 15 residues. Germline V gene lookup returns CDR1 SGHTA and CDR2 FQGNSA. With 3 bases clipped from V and 2 bases from J, the junction kept 2 bases outside the gene matches.

The V and J genes are TRBV11-1 and TRBJ1-1; no reliable D call. Trimming left V 8 bases short and J 1 base short, with 20 bases between. The length of the CDR3 is 16 residues. CDR1 SGHAT and CDR2 FQDESV come from the germline V gene (reference sequence). CDR3 DNA sequence: TGTGCCAGCGGAATACGCGTCGGGTCCCCGAACACTGAAGCTTTCTTT. It yields the protein CASGIRVGSPNTEAFF. Combining the CDR3 with reference TRBV11-1 and TRBJ1-1 gives the whole variable domain EAEVAQSPRYKITEKSQAVAFWCDPISGHATLYWYRQILGQGPELLVQFQDESVVDDSQLPKDRFSAERLKGVDSTLKIQPAELGDSAMYLCASGIRVGSPNTEAFFGQGTRLTVV.

This clonotype was observed many times. V gene TRBV11-2 combines with J gene TRBJ1-1; D is unclear. CDR3 length: 14 residues. Germline CDR1 SGHAT, CDR2 FQNNGV. With 3 bases removed from V and 4 bases from J, the gap between germline ends came to 12 bases. CDR3 sequence reads: CASSFSHGSTEAFF. CDR3 DNA: TGTGCCAGCAGCTTTTCCCACGGGAGCACTGAAGCTTTCTTT.

This clonotype came up many times. The CDR3 is CASKPPKSASEAFF. CDR3 DNA sequence: TGTGCCAGCAAACCCCCAAAGTCCGCTTCTGAAGCTTTCTTT. The chain carries TRBV12-3 or TRBV12-4 and TRBJ1-1; no clear D. The CDR3 length is 14 residues. V was shortened by 7 bases and J by 6 bases, with 18 bases between the two germline ends.

This clonotype came up many times. The CDR3 nucleotides are TGTGCCAGCTCACCACTTCTGACAGAGGGTTTCCCTAACTATGGCTACACCTTC. Protein product: CASSPLLTEGFPNYGYTF. This rearrangement joins TRBV18 to TRBJ1-2, with D maybe TRBD1 (5 bases). The V gene lost 1 base and the J gene lost 0 bases, with 18 bases spanning the gap. This CDR3 contains 18 residues. Per germline, CDR1 KGHSH and CDR2 LQKENI.

The chain joins TRBV2 to TRBJ2-2; D perhaps matches TRBD2 (7 bases). This CDR3 has 15 residues. Germline V gene data show CDR1 as SNHLY and CDR2 as FYNNEI. V was trimmed by 3 bases and J by 3 bases, leaving 11 bases between them. DNA of the CDR3: TGTGCCAGCAGTGAGGGGGGGCTCTACACCGGGGAGCTGTTTTTT. This gives the protein CASSEGGLYTGELFF.

This clonotype was seen many times. This chain links TRBV7-9 with TRBJ2-7; the D is unclear. Germline V gene lookup returns CDR1 SEHNR and CDR2 FQNEAQ (reference sequence). V lost 0 bases to trimming and J lost 2 bases, with 8 bases between them. The CDR3 is 14 amino acids. The chain's CDR3 is CASSLAGSTYEQYF. The CDR3 region has the DNA TGTGCCAGCAGCTTAGCAGGTTCCACCTACGAGCAGTACTTC.

This clonotype was seen many times. The chain couples TRBV7-3 to TRBJ2-6; D is ambiguous. The CDR3 spans 15 residues. V was shortened by 4 bases and J by 0 bases, with 7 bases between the two germline ends. Germline assignment: CDR1 SGHTA and CDR2 FQGTGA. The CDR3 region is CASSSSSSGANVLTF. CDR3 coding DNA: TGTGCCAGCAGCTCTAGTAGCTCTGGGGCCAACGTCCTGACTTTC.

This clonotype showed up many times. V usage is TRBV7-2 and J usage is TRBJ1-3; the match to TRBD1 covers 9 bases. The CDR3 totals 15 residues. After removal of 5 bases from V and 4 bases from J, the junction contained 6 bases not matched to a gene. Germline V lookup: CDR1 SGHTA, CDR2 FQGNSA. The CDR3 is CASSITGGVGNTIYF. CDR3 DNA: TGTGCCAGCAGCATTACAGGGGGCGTCGGAAACACCATATATTTT.

This chain connects TRBV7-8 to TRBJ1-6, with a possible D match to TRBD1 (5 bases). The CDR3 is made up of 15 amino acids. CDR1 is SGHVS, CDR2 FQNEAQ, per germline. The V end lost 4 bases, the J end lost 4 bases, and 11 bases lay between the germline ends. The chain's CDR3 is CASSSPGGYNSPLHF. CDR3 bases: TGTGCCAGCAGCTCCCCGGGGGGGTATAATTCACCCCTCCACTTT.

This clonotype was seen repeatedly, ten times or more. This sequence joins TRBV6-1 and TRBJ2-5, with D uncertain. Between the trimmed V and J ends, which lost 8 bases and 1 base, there was a span of 11 bases. Per germline, CDR1 MNHNS and CDR2 SASEGT. The CDR3 consists of 13 residues. CDR3 sequence: CASSYSTQETQYF. The CDR3 DNA reads TGTGCCAGCTCCTATAGCACCCAAGAGACCCAGTACTTC.

This clonotype appeared a few times. This chain connects TRBV28 to TRBJ2-7; D is possibly TRBD1 (5 bases). This CDR3 is 14 amino acids long. V was pared by 4 bases and J by 7 bases, with 17 bases between. CDR1 and CDR2 (germline): MDHEN, SYDVKM. CDR3: CASSSGHPSTEQYF. The CDR3 coding sequence is TGTGCCAGCAGTTCAGGACATCCGTCTACGGAGCAGTACTTC.

This clonotype was counted at least ten times. This sequence joins TRBV20-1 and TRBJ2-2, with D unclear. The ends were cut back, 3 bases at V and 4 bases at J, with 12 bases in the middle. The CDR3 loop spans 14 amino acids. Germline V gene sequence: CDR1 DFQATT, CDR2 SNEGSKA (reference sequence). The CDR3 protein is CSARVGLGTGELFF. DNA for the CDR3: TGCAGTGCTAGGGTCGGCTTGGGCACCGGGGAGCTGTTTTTT.